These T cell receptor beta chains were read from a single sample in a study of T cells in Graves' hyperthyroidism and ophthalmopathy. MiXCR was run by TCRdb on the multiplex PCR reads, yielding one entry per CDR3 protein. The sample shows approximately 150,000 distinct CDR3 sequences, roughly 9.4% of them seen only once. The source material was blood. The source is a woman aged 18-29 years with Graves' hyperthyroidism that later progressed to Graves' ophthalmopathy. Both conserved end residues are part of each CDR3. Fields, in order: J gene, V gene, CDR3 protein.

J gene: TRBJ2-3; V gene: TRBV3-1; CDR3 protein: CASSQDWANTDTQYF
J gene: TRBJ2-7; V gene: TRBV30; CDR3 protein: CACTQWSSYEQYF
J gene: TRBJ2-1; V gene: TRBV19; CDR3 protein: CASSMWAQNEQFF
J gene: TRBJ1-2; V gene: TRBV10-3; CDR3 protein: CAISARQGTYGYTF
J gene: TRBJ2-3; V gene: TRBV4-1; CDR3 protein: CASSQASEGTQYF
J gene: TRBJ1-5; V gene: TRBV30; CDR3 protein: CAWSVGVRQPQHF
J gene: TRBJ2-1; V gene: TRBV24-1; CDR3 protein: CATSDGREGNEQFF
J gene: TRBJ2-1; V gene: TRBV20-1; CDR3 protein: CSASVGREDYNEQFF
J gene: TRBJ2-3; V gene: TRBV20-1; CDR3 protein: CSARDRGGTDTQYF
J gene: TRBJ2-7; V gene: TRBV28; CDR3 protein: CASSPGTGFRSEQYF